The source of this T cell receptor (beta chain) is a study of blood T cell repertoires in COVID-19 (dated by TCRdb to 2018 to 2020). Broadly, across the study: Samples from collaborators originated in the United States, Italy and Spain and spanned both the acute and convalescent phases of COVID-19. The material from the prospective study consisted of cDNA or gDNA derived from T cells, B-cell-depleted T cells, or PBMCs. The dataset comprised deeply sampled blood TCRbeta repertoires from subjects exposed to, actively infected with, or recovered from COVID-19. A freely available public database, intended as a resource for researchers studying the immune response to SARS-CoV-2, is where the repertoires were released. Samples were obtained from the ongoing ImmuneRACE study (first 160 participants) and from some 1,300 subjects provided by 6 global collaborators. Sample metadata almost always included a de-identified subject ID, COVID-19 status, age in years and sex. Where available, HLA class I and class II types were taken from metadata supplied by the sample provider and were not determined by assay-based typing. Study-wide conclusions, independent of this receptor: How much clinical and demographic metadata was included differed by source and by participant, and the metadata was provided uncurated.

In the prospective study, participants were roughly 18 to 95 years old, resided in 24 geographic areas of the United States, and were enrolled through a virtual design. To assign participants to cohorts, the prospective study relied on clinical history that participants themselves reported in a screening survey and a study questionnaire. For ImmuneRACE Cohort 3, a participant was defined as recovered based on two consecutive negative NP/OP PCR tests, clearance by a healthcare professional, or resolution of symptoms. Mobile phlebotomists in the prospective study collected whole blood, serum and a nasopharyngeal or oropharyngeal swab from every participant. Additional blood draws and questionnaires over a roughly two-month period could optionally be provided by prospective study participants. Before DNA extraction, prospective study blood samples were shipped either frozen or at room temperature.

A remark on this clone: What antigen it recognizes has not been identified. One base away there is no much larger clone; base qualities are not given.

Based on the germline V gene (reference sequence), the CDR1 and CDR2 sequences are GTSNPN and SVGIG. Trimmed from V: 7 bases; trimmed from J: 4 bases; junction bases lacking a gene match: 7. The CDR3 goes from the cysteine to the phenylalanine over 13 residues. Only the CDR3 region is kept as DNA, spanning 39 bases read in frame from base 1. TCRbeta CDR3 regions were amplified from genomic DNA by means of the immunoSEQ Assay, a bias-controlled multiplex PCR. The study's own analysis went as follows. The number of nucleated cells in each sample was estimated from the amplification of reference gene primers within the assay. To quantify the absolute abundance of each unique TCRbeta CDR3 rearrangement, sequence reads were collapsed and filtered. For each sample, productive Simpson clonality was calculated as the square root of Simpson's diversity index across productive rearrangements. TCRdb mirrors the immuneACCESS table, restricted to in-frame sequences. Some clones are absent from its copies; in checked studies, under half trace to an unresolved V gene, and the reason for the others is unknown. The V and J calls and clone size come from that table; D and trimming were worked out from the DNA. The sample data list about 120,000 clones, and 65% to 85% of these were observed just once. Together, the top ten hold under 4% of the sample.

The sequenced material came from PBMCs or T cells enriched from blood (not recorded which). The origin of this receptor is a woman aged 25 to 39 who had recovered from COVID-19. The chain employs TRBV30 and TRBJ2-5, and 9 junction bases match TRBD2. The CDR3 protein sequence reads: CAYSGRVRETQYF. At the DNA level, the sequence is TGTGCCTATAGCGGGAGAGTAAGAGAGACCCAGTACTTC.